A selection of T cell receptor beta chains follows, all from one sample in a study of read filtering for tumor transcriptome and immune sequencing. TCRdb reanalysed the reads using MiXCR and keeps one entry per CDR3 protein. The data show 100,000 to 150,000 distinct CDR3 sequences, with about 13% seen just once and more than 6.5% held by the top ten. The sequenced sample was a population of CD138-negative cells sorted from bone marrow. Receptor source: a donor aged 40 or over with multiple myeloma. The conserved cysteine and the conserved F or W are not part of the CDR3 here. Fields, in order: V gene, D gene, CDR3 protein. D genes are given only for firm matches.

>TRBV6-1|TRBD2
ASSGGLAGYNEQF
>TRBV9|NA
ASSQRGKVPYNEQF
>TRBV4-3|NA
ASSQSGSYYNEQF
>TRBV28|TRBD2
ASSLGGLVTDTQY
>TRBV19|NA
ASSINMDPQH
>TRBV5-1|NA
ASSFRSRDTTNEKLF
>TRBV7-9|TRBD1
ASSLGGQGRLLGYT
>TRBV7-9|TRBD2
ASSSAGTSGHNEQF
>TRBV29-1|TRBD2
SVETSGHGTDTQY
>TRBV5-8|TRBD1
ASSGAGTAFSGANVLT
>TRBV20-1|NA
SANPRVGNTEAF
>TRBV20-1|NA
SARDRVFPFSYNEQF
>TRBV14|NA
ASSQRDFPGTGELF
>TRBV30|NA
AWSRGTGTHSYNEQF
>TRBV7-8|TRBD1
ASSLHRQGGPKNIQY
>TRBV12-3/TRBV12-4|NA
ASSLGNQRETQY
>TRBV20-1|NA
SARDVSGSGNTIY
>TRBV6-6|TRBD2
ASGTSGRSGEQY
>TRBV11-2|TRBD1
ASSFGTDRSSYEQY
>TRBV15|NA
ATSPRGGRVEQY
>TRBV12-3/TRBV12-4|TRBD2
ASTRLASNTGELF
>TRBV29-1|NA
SVESRDNEQF
>TRBV10-3|TRBD1
AINGQGIEQY
>TRBV4-1|NA
ASSFRTLKEKLF
>TRBV6-1|TRBD1
ASSEGTGIGMNTEAF
>TRBV7-2|TRBD1
ASSLGGTGKNIQY
>TRBV4-1|TRBD1
ASSHSGQDANTGELF
>TRBV29-1|NA
SVADGFLGNQPQH
>TRBV5-1|NA
ASRRETGELF
>TRBV27|NA
AIHSTDTQY
>TRBV24-1|TRBD2
ATSELAGGGTGELF
>TRBV3-1|NA
ASSQDSGADTEAF
>TRBV7-2|NA
ASSLALGGVTEAF
>TRBV30|NA
AWSVDFGAIYEQY
>TRBV18|NA
ASSPPGTQNTEAF
>TRBV19|TRBD2
ASSILSGRGPGELF
>TRBV7-8|TRBD1
ASSLGSGGAYTGELF
>TRBV7-3|NA
ASSVRNTEAF
>TRBV20-1|NA
SARAYLAGDSNQPQH
>TRBV7-9|NA
ASSPQTRSSYNEQF
>TRBV30|NA
AWNPPSTDTQY
>TRBV3-1|NA
ASSHSEKLF
>TRBV11-2|TRBD2
ASSPGGRRETQY
>TRBV29-1|TRBD2
SVVVPGGGDETQY
>TRBV4-3|TRBD2
ASSQDRASGRREQF
>TRBV5-1|TRBD1
ASSLIQGADTEAF
>TRBV12-5|NA
ASGNQGRLQPQH
>TRBV29-1|NA
SVRLNTGELF
>TRBV20-1|TRBD2
SAEKLLASGFYEQY
>TRBV7-7|TRBD1
ASSRLGQGLETQY
>TRBV5-6|NA
ASSLRQSNQPQH
>TRBV6-2/TRBV6-3|NA
ASSYPGELF
>TRBV4-3|TRBD2
ASSTRTSGYTGELF